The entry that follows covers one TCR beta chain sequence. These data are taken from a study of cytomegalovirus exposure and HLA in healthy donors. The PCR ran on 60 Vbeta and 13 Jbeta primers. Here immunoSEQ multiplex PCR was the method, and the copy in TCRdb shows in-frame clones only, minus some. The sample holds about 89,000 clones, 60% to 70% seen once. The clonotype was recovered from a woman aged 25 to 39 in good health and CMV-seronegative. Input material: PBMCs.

The CDR3, as DNA: TGTGCCAGCAGTTACGACAGGGCCTCGCTCTATGGCTACACCTTC. It is translated as CASSYDRASLYGYTF. This chain joins TRBV6-5 and TRBJ1-2; 7 nucleotides line up with TRBD1. This CDR3 has 15 residues. With 2 bases clipped from V and 4 bases from J, the junction kept 7 bases outside the gene matches. Looked up from germline, CDR1 is MNHEY and CDR2 is SVGAGI.